The rows below give T cell receptor beta chains drawn from one sample of a study of CD8+ T cells in alopecia areata. Measured with immunoSEQ multiplex PCR; TCRdb has only the in-frame clones, and not every one. The sample shows around 70,000 clones, 25% to 30% of them seen only once. This specimen was CD8+ T cells sorted from blood, taken at week 4, from a patient treated with tofacitinib. The receptors were sampled from a human donor with alopecia areata. Both conserved end residues are part of each CDR3. D genes are given only for firm matches. Clone sizes are given selectively: once, few, many, or a class where the clone is expanded.

TGCGCCAGCAGCCAAGAAACCTACGAGCAGTACTTC | CASSQETYEQYF | - | TRBJ2-7 | 12 | few | TRBV4-1
TGTGCCAGCAGCTTAGTAGGCAATCCGAATCTCTACGAGCAGTACTTC | CASSLVGNPNLYEQYF | - | TRBJ2-7 | 16 | - | TRBV7-9
TGTGCCAGCAGCGTAGAAGTTCGGGGGCCCGAGCAGTACTTC | CASSVEVRGPEQYF | - | TRBJ2-7 | 14 | - | TRBV9
TGCAGCCTGGGTGGGGGAGAGACCCAGTACTTC | CSLGGGETQYF | - | TRBJ2-5 | 11 | - | TRBV29-1
TGTGCCAGCAGCTTGTCCGGGACGGGGGAGCAGTACTTC | CASSLSGTGEQYF | - | TRBJ2-7 | 13 | - | TRBV7-8
TGTGCCAGCAGCTTAGGACTAGCGGGACCCTACGAGCAGTACTTC | CASSLGLAGPYEQYF | TRBD2 | TRBJ2-7 | 15 | few | TRBV7-2
TGTGCCAGCAGCTTAGCGCCTCAATACAATGAGCAGTTCTTC | CASSLAPQYNEQFF | - | TRBJ2-1 | 14 | - | TRBV11-1
TGCAGCGCCCCGGACCCTATCGGCGGGGGTGGCTACACCTTC | CSAPDPIGGGGYTF | - | TRBJ1-2 | 14 | - | TRBV29-1
TGTGCCAGCAGTTTTCCGGGACAGGGCCCCTACGAGCAGTACTTC | CASSFPGQGPYEQYF | TRBD1 | TRBJ2-7 | 15 | - | TRBV27
TGTGCCAGCAGCGCAAGCGCCGAAAATCAGCCCCAGCATTTT | CASSASAENQPQHF | - | TRBJ1-5 | 14 | - | TRBV6-1
TGTGCCAGCTCCCTCGGGGGAGACACTGAAGCTTTCTTT | CASSLGGDTEAFF | - | TRBJ1-1 | 13 | - | TRBV6-5
TGTGCCTGGAGCGTAAACGAGCAGTACTTC | CAWSVNEQYF | - | TRBJ2-7 | 10 | few | TRBV30
TGTGCCAGCAGCCCCTCAGGAGGCAATCAGCCCCAGCATTTT | CASSPSGGNQPQHF | - | TRBJ1-5 | 14 | - | TRBV7-9
TGTGCCAGCAGTTTATTGGTTGCAGGGGGCACAGATACGCAGTATTTT | CASSLLVAGGTDTQYF | - | TRBJ2-3 | 16 | few | TRBV27
TGTGCCAGCAGTTATTCGTCCTACGAGCAGTACTTC | CASSYSSYEQYF | - | TRBJ2-7 | 12 | few | TRBV6-6
TGCAGCGTCGCCGGCAGGGGGGTTACAATCGACGAGCAGTACTTC | CSVAGRGVTIDEQYF | - | TRBJ2-7 | 15 | - | TRBV29-1
TGCAGCGTTGAAGGGACTTCTGGGGCCAACGTCCTGACTTTC | CSVEGTSGANVLTF | - | TRBJ2-6 | 14 | few | TRBV29-1
TGCAGCGATTGGACTAGCGGGAGCCCCAATGAGCAGTTCTTC | CSDWTSGSPNEQFF | TRBD2 | TRBJ2-1 | 14 | - | TRBV29-1
TGTGCCAGCACCGCCGGGAGTGTTACAGATACGCAGTATTTT | CASTAGSVTDTQYF | - | TRBJ2-3 | 14 | few | TRBV9
TGCAGCGTTGTTAGCTCGGACCACTACGAGCAGTACTTC | CSVVSSDHYEQYF | - | TRBJ2-7 | 13 | few | TRBV29-1
TGCAGCATACCGATAGGGCCGGGTGAAGCTTTCTTT | CSIPIGPGEAFF | - | TRBJ1-1 | 12 | - | TRBV29-1
TGCGCCAGCAGCCAAGCCGGACCGCAGGTTGGCAAAAACATTCAGTACTTC | CASSQAGPQVGKNIQYF | - | TRBJ2-4 | 17 | few | TRBV4-3
TGCAGCGTTCCTCAGGACGGGGATATCTACGAGCAGTACTTC | CSVPQDGDIYEQYF | - | TRBJ2-7 | 14 | few | TRBV29-1
TGCGCCAGCAGCCAGGGGCAGATGGGCGAGCAGTACTTC | CASSQGQMGEQYF | - | TRBJ2-7 | 13 | - | TRBV4-1
TGCGCCAGCAGCTTGGGAAGGGGACTCGAACCCTACGAGCAGTACTTC | CASSLGRGLEPYEQYF | - | TRBJ2-7 | 16 | - | TRBV5-1
TGCAGCGTTGAGCCTGAAGCTTTCTTT | CSVEPEAFF | - | TRBJ1-1 | 9 | few | TRBV29-1
TGCAGCGTAACCCGGGACCTACGGGGGTTCTTC | CSVTRDLRGFF | - | TRBJ2-1 | 11 | - | TRBV29-1
TGTGCCAGCAGTTTAGGGACGAGCACTGAAGCTTTCTTT | CASSLGTSTEAFF | - | TRBJ1-1 | 13 | few | TRBV28
TGTGCCAGCACCTCGCGGGAGAAAATGAACTATGGCTACACCTTC | CASTSREKMNYGYTF | - | TRBJ1-2 | 15 | few | TRBV27
TGCGCCAGCAGCCAAGGACGGGGGATAAACTATGGCTACACCTTC | CASSQGRGINYGYTF | - | TRBJ1-2 | 15 | - | TRBV4-1
TGTGCCAGCAGTTACTATTCCAACAGGGACGATGGCTACACCTTC | CASSYYSNRDDGYTF | - | TRBJ1-2 | 15 | - | TRBV25-1
TGTGCCAGCAGCCCAGACCGGGCAATAAGCAATCAGCCCCAGCATTTT | CASSPDRAISNQPQHF | - | TRBJ1-5 | 16 | few | TRBV11-2
TGCGCCAGCAGCCAAGGATACGGGCGGGAGGTAGGTCATCAGCCCCAGCATTTT | CASSQGYGREVGHQPQHF | - | TRBJ1-5 | 18 | - | TRBV4-1
TGTGCCAGCAGTGCAGGCGGGGTGCTTACTGAAGCTTTCTTT | CASSAGGVLTEAFF | - | TRBJ1-1 | 14 | many | TRBV25-1
TGTGCCAGCAGCTTGATATCAGATACGCAGTATTTT | CASSLISDTQYF | - | TRBJ2-3 | 12 | - | TRBV11-2
TGTGCCTGGAGTGTACGGGGACAGGACGGGCAGCCCCAGCATTTT | CAWSVRGQDGQPQHF | TRBD1 | TRBJ1-5 | 15 | - | TRBV30
TGTGCCATCGGGACGAATCAGCCCCAGCATTTT | CAIGTNQPQHF | - | TRBJ1-5 | 11 | once | TRBV10-3
TGTGCCAGCAGCTTCGGAACAGGGGGCTTCTACAATGAGCAGTTCTTC | CASSFGTGGFYNEQFF | - | TRBJ2-1 | 16 | - | TRBV12-1
TGTGCCAGTAGTATCCGGGGGGACTCGGGCTACGAGCAGTACTTC | CASSIRGDSGYEQYF | TRBD2 | TRBJ2-7 | 15 | few | TRBV19
TGCAGCGTCCCCCGGGACACACACTACAATGAGCAGTTCTTC | CSVPRDTHYNEQFF | - | TRBJ2-1 | 14 | - | TRBV29-1
TGTGCCAGAGGCCGGGACTCGCCCTACGAGCAGTACTTC | CARGRDSPYEQYF | - | TRBJ2-7 | 13 | few | TRBV2
TGTGCCAGCAGCCCCCAAGGGGGATACACAGATACGCAGTATTTT | CASSPQGGYTDTQYF | - | TRBJ2-3 | 15 | - | TRBV9
TGTGCCAGCAGCCAAGGGTCGAACACTGAAGCTTTCTTT | CASSQGSNTEAFF | - | TRBJ1-1 | 13 | - | TRBV7-6
TGTGCCAGCAGCCCCCCCCCGGTGGGGACTGAAGCTTTCTTT | CASSPPPVGTEAFF | - | TRBJ1-1 | 14 | few | TRBV9
TGTGCCAGCGCAGCGGAGGGTGCCAATCAGCCCCAGCATTTT | CASAAEGANQPQHF | - | TRBJ1-5 | 14 | - | TRBV9
TGTGCCAGCAGCCCTAGGAGTTGGGGTGAGCAGTTCTTC | CASSPRSWGEQFF | - | TRBJ2-1 | 13 | - | TRBV27
TGTGCCTGGAGTGCCGGGACAGGCGGACTGGGGGAGCAGTACTTC | CAWSAGTGGLGEQYF | TRBD1 | TRBJ2-7 | 15 | - | TRBV30
TGTGCCTGGAGGGGACAGCTAGAAAAACTGTTTTTT | CAWRGQLEKLFF | TRBD1 | TRBJ1-4 | 12 | - | TRBV30
TGTGCCAGCAGCCCGGGACTAGCGGGGGCCTACGAGCAGTACTTC | CASSPGLAGAYEQYF | TRBD2 | TRBJ2-7 | 15 | - | TRBV5-4
TGTGCCAGCAGCAATCGGGACGCCAACACAGATACGCAGTATTTT | CASSNRDANTDTQYF | - | TRBJ2-3 | 15 | - | TRBV9
TGCGCCAGCAGCCAAGGTGTGGGACAAGAGACCCAGTACTTC | CASSQGVGQETQYF | - | TRBJ2-5 | 14 | - | TRBV4-1
TGTGCCAGCAGCGCCGGGACTAGCGGGGACCAAGAGACCCAGTACTTC | CASSAGTSGDQETQYF | TRBD2 | TRBJ2-5 | 16 | - | TRBV7-3
TGTGCCAGCAGCTTAAGGGACTACTATGGCTACACCTTC | CASSLRDYYGYTF | - | TRBJ1-2 | 13 | - | TRBV16
TGTGCCAGCAGTGAGGGCCCCAGGGCGGAGTACGAGCAGTACTTC | CASSEGPRAEYEQYF | - | TRBJ2-7 | 15 | - | TRBV25-1
TGTGCCAGCAGTGAATGGGGCGCAGGCAATGGCTACACCTTC | CASSEWGAGNGYTF | - | TRBJ1-2 | 14 | - | TRBV25-1
TGTGCCAGCAGCCAAGTAGCCCTCGGGACAGGGGGTTTGGGGCAGTACTTC | CASSQVALGTGGLGQYF | TRBD1 | TRBJ2-7 | 17 | large | TRBV4-2
TGCAGCGCCGCGGGGGGCTATGGCTACACCTTC | CSAAGGYGYTF | - | TRBJ1-2 | 11 | - | TRBV29-1